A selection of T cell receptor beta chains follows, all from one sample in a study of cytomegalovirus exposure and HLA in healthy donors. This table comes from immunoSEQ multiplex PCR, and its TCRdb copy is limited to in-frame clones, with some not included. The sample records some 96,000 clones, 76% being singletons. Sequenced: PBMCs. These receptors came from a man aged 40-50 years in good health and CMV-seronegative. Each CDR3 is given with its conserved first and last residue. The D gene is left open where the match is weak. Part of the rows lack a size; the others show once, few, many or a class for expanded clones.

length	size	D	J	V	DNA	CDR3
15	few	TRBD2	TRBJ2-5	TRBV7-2	TGTGCCAGCAGCCAAATAGCGGGGGCCCAAGAGACCCAGTACTTC	CASSQIAGAQETQYF
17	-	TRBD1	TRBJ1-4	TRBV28	TGTGCCAGCAGGACTAGGGACAGACGATCAACTAATGAAAAACTGTTTTTT	CASRTRDRRSTNEKLFF
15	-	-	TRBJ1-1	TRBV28	TGTGCCAGCAGTTCACATACAACAGCGAACACTGAAGCTTTCTTT	CASSSHTTANTEAFF
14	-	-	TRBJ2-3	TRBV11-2	TGTGCCAGCACCCATTCTCGGGGAACAGATACGCAGTATTTT	CASTHSRGTDTQYF
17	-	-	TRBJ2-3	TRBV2	TGTGCCAGCCCCGCCCCAATTAGCGGCTCTAGCACAGATACGCAGTATTTT	CASPAPISGSSTDTQYF
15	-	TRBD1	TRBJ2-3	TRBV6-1	TGTGCCAGCAGTGAATCGGGACAGGGGCGGAGTACGCAGTATTTT	CASSESGQGRSTQYF
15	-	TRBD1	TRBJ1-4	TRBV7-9	TGTGCCAGCAGTTCGGACAGGGGGCTTAATGAAAAACTGTTTTTT	CASSSDRGLNEKLFF
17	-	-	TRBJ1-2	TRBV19	TGTGCCAGTAGTATAATGCCACCAACAGGGAACCCTAGGCGCTACACCTTC	CASSIMPPTGNPRRYTF
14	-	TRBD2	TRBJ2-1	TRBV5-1	TGCGCCAGCAGTTTAGCCAGCGGGGGGAATGAGCAGTTCTTC	CASSLASGGNEQFF
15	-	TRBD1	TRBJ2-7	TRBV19	TGTGCCAGTAGTGTCAGGGACAGGGCAACCTACGAGCAGTACTTC	CASSVRDRATYEQYF
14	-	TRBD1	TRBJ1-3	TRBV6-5	TGTGCCAGCAGACGGGACAGATCTGGAAACACCATATATTTT	CASRRDRSGNTIYF
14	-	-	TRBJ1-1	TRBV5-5	TGTGCCAGCATCCTCACCGGGGGAAACACTGAAGCTTTCTTT	CASILTGGNTEAFF